The rows below give T cell receptor beta chains drawn from one sample of a study of monozygotic twins with inflammatory bowel disease. From the 5' RACE reads, TCRdb lists one entry per CDR3 protein and no DNA. The table lists about 99,000 distinct CDR3 sequences. The sample was blood. The receptors derive from a human donor with ulcerative colitis or Crohn's disease, or a healthy co-twin of an affected twin (not recorded which). Each CDR3 is given with its conserved first and last residue. Each record gives: V gene, J gene, CDR3 protein.

V: TRBV5-1; J: TRBJ2-7; CDR3: CASSLRTPPAYEQYF
V: TRBV5-6; J: TRBJ1-6; CDR3: CASSFRDTHSPLHF
V: TRBV30; J: TRBJ2-1; CDR3: CAWSVLWRAGGYNEQFF
V: TRBV7-2; J: TRBJ2-1; CDR3: CASTYFGARLF
V: TRBV6-1; J: TRBJ1-5; CDR3: CASVPTGDQPQHF
V: TRBV3-1; J: TRBJ2-7; CDR3: CASSQLGQASLEQYF
V: TRBV28; J: TRBJ2-1; CDR3: CASSLGETSGRMNEQFF
V: TRBV3-1; J: TRBJ2-6; CDR3: CASSQVVARESGANVLTF
V: TRBV5-6; J: TRBJ1-2; CDR3: CASSLSATYGYTF
V: TRBV20-1; J: TRBJ2-3; CDR3: CSPKLGSDTQYF
V: TRBV7-7; J: TRBJ2-3; CDR3: CASSLDRSDTQYF
V: TRBV7-8; J: TRBJ1-5; CDR3: CASSLEFRNQPQHF
V: TRBV9; J: TRBJ2-1; CDR3: CASSGGRRAYNEQFF
V: TRBV5-1; J: TRBJ2-1; CDR3: CASTPGSVAGEQFF
V: TRBV5-1; J: TRBJ1-4; CDR3: CASSLAGTGGNEKLFF
V: TRBV6-1; J: TRBJ2-5; CDR3: CASNRDAGGVETQYF
V: TRBV5-1; J: TRBJ1-1; CDR3: CASSLASTEAFF
V: TRBV12-3/TRBV12-4; J: TRBJ2-1; CDR3: CASEAGGRRDEQFF
V: TRBV20-1; J: TRBJ2-1; CDR3: CSARPRLSYNEQFF
V: TRBV12-3/TRBV12-4; J: TRBJ2-2; CDR3: CASSLRLQGATGELFF
V: TRBV10-3; J: TRBJ2-2; CDR3: CAIQENTGELFF
V: TRBV20-1; J: TRBJ2-7; CDR3: CSAAPGSQLREQYF
V: TRBV5-6; J: TRBJ1-5; CDR3: CASSLARGDQPQHF
V: TRBV19; J: TRBJ2-7; CDR3: CASSIRTSYEQYF